This T cell receptor (beta chain) was identified in a study of blood T cell repertoires in COVID-19 (dated by TCRdb to the early 2020s). With respect to the entire study: The collaborator samples originated in the United States, Italy and Spain and spanned the acute and convalescent phases of COVID-19. Where available, HLA class I and class II types were taken from metadata supplied by the sample provider and were not determined by assay-based typing. The repertoires were released in a freely available public database meant as a resource for research on the immune response to SARS-CoV-2. Subjects who had been exposed to COVID-19, were actively infected with it, or had recovered from it provided the deeply sampled blood TCRbeta repertoires that made up the dataset. A de-identified subject ID, COVID-19 status, age in years and sex were almost always included in the sample metadata. The samples were drawn from two sources: the first 160 participants of the ongoing ImmuneRACE study, and 1,000 to 1,500 subjects contributed by 6 global collaborators. The material from the prospective study consisted of cDNA or gDNA derived from T cells, B-cell-depleted T cells, or PBMCs. The investigation overall reported the following: Clinical and demographic metadata were provided uncurated, with the amount varying by source and participant.

The immunoSEQ Assay, a bias-controlled multiplex PCR, was used to amplify TCRbeta CDR3 regions from genomic DNA. In the authors' own workflow: Nucleated cell counts per sample were estimated from amplification of reference gene primers within the assay. To quantify the absolute abundance of each unique TCRbeta CDR3 rearrangement, sequence reads were collapsed and filtered. For each sample, productive Simpson clonality was calculated by taking the square root of Simpson's diversity index across productive rearrangements. TCRdb re-hosts the immuneACCESS table, in-frame sequences only. Its copies lack some clones; in the studies checked, an unresolved V gene accounts for under half of them, and the cause for the rest is not known. D and trimming were read from the DNA, whereas the V and J calls and clone size are those reported in that table. Counted in this sample were approximately 91,000 clones; roughly 79% of them appeared once. Jointly, the top ten make up around a tenth of the sample.

Points on this clone: Its recognized antigen is unknown. No qualities accompany the bases; no much larger clone lies one base away.

Each collaborating institution followed its own protocols to collect whole blood in K2EDTA tubes. For TCRbeta analysis, collaborators shipped samples as frozen whole blood, isolated PBMCs, or DNA extracted from either of those sample types. V and J are trimmed by 3 bases and 5 bases, and the gene matches miss 7 bases of the junction. Spanning cysteine to phenylalanine, the CDR3 consists of 15 amino acids. Left in the record is the CDR3 DNA by itself, 45 bases read in frame from the first base. As encoded in the germline V gene (reference sequence), CDR1 is SEHNR while CDR2 is FQNEAQ. The rearranged segments are TRBV7-9 and TRBJ2-1; TRBD1 lines up with 7 middle nucleotides. This clonotype was obtained from a woman of 80 years or more with acute or convalescent COVID-19. The source material was peripheral blood. This receptor carries the CDR3 CASSFDRVAHNEQFF. The DNA sequence reads TGTGCCAGCAGCTTCGACAGGGTGGCACACAATGAGCAGTTCTTC.